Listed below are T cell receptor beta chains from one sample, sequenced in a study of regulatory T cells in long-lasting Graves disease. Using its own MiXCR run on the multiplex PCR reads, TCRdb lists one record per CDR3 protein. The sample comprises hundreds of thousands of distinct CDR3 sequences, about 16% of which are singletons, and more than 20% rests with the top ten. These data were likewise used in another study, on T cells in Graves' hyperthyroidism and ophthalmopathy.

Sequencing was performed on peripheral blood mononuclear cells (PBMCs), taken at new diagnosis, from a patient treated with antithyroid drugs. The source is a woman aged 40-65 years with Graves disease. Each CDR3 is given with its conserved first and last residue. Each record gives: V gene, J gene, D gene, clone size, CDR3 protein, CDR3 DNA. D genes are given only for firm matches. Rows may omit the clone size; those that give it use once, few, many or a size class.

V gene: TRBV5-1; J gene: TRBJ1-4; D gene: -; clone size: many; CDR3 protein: CASSLVGVTNEKLFF; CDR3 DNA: TGCGCCAGCAGCTTGGTCGGGGTAACTAATGAAAAACTGTTTTTT
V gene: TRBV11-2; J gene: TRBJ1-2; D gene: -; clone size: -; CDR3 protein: CASSLASGTPLSYTF; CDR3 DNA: TGTGCCAGCAGCTTAGCTTCGGGGACCCCACTATCCTACACCTTC
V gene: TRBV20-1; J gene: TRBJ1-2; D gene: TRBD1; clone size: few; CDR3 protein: CSARDKGQNYGYTF; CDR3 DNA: TGCAGTGCTAGAGATAAGGGACAGAACTATGGCTACACCTTC
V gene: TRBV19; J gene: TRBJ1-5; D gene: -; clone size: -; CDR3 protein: CASSLLRGDTNQPQHF; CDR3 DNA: TGTGCCAGTAGTCTCCTTAGGGGGGACACCAATCAGCCCCAGCATTTT
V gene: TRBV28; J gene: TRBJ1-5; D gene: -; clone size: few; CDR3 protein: CASSYGEPQHF; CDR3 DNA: TGTGCCAGCAGCTATGGGGAGCCCCAGCATTTT
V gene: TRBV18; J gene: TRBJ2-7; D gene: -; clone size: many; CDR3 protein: CASSASEGYEQYF; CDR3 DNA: TGTGCCAGCTCAGCCAGCGAGGGATACGAGCAGTACTTC
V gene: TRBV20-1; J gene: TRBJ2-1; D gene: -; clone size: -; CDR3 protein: CSADPTGTEQFF; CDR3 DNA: TGCAGTGCTGATCCCACCGGGACGGAGCAGTTCTTC
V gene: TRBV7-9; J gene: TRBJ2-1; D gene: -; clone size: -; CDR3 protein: CASSFSASANEQFF; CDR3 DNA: TGTGCCAGCAGCTTCTCTGCTAGTGCCAATGAGCAGTTCTTC
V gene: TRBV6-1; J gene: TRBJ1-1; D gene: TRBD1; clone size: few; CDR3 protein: CASGGYRGLTEAFF; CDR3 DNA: TGTGCCAGCGGGGGATACAGGGGGTTGACTGAAGCTTTCTTT
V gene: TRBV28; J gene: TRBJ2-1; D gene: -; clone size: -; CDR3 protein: CASSLRGSNEQFF; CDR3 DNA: TGTGCCAGCAGTTTACGGGGTTCGAATGAGCAGTTCTTC
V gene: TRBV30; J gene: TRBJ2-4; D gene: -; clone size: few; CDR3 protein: CAWKPTLAKNIQYF; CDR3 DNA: TGTGCCTGGAAGCCAACACTAGCCAAAAACATTCAGTACTTC
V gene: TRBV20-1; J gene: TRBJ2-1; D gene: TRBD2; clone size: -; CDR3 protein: CSARELAGGSEQFF; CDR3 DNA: TGCAGTGCTAGAGAATTAGCGGGGGGGAGTGAGCAGTTCTTC
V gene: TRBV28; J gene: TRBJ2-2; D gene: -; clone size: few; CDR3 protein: CASHRDTNTGELFF; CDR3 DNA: TGTGCCAGCCACAGGGATACGAACACCGGGGAGCTGTTTTTT
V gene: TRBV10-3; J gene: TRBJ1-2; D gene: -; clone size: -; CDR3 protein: CATTGVYGYTF; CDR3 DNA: TGTGCCACAACGGGGGTTTATGGCTACACCTTC
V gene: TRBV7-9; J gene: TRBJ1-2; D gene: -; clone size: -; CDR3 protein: CASTTGGDGYTF; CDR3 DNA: TGTGCCAGCACCACAGGTGGGGATGGCTACACCTTC
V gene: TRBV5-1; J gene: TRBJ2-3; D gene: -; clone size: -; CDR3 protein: CASSRAQTGSDTQYF; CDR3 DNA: TGCGCCAGCAGCCGGGCCCAAACGGGGTCAGATACGCAGTATTTT
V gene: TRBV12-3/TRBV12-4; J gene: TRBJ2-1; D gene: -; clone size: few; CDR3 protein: CASSFRVDEQFF; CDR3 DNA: TGTGCCAGCAGTTTCCGGGTCGATGAGCAGTTCTTC